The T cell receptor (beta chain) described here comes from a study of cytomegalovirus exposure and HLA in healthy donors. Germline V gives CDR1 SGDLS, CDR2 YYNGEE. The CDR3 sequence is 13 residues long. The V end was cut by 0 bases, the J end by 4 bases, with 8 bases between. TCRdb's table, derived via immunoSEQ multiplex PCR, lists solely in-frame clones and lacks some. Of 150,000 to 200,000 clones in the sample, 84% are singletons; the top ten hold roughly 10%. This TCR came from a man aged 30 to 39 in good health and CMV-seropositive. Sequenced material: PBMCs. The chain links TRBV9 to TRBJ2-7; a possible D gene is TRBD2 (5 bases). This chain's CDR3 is CASSVATGYEQYF. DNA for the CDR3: TGTGCCAGCAGCGTAGCTACGGGGTACGAGCAGTACTTC.